The 24 T cell receptor beta chains below all came from one sample that was sequenced in a study of CD8 T cells in Susac syndrome. An amount of RNA that ranged from 0.5 to 1 ug was reverse transcribed with random hexamers. MiXCR, run by TCRdb on the immunoSEQ multiplex PCR reads, gives a single entry per CDR3 protein. The table has about 110,000 distinct CDR3 sequences, 96% seen once. Sequencing was done on a sample of CD4+ T cells from PBMCs. These receptors came from a human donor in good health.

This chain connects TRBV3-1 to TRBJ2-4, with 11 bases matching TRBD2. The germline gives CDR1 LGHDT, CDR2 YNNKEL (reference sequence). This CDR3 has 15 amino acids. V gave up 5 bases and J gave up 0 bases; unmatched junction bases: 0. In nucleotides, the CDR3 is TGTGCCAGCAGCGGGACTAGCGGAGCCAAAAACATTCAGTACTTC. Its translation is CASSGTSGAKNIQYF.

V usage is TRBV5-1 and J usage is TRBJ1-5; no definite D call. The germline V gene has CDR1 SGHRS and CDR2 YFSETQ. The CDR3 consists of 14 residues. The V end was cut by 3 bases, the J end by 2 bases, with 9 bases between. The CDR3 sequence is CASSYDGGNQPQHF. CDR3 DNA: TGCGCCAGCAGCTACGACGGGGGCAATCAGCCCCAGCATTTT.

This chain joins TRBV15 and TRBJ2-2; TRBD2 agrees at 7 bases. V was clipped by 5 bases and J by 4 bases; unmatched bases: 13. From germline, CDR1 is LNHNV and CDR2 YYDKDF (reference sequence). CDR3 size: 17 residues. The CDR3 sequence: CATSSLGGYGSTGELFF. DNA for the CDR3: TGTGCCACCAGCTCCCTGGGGGGGTACGGCAGCACCGGGGAGCTGTTTTTT. The whole variable domain, filled in from reference TRBV15 and TRBJ2-2, reads DAMVIQNPRYQVTQFGKPVTLSCSQTLNHNVMYWYQQKSSQAPKLLFHYYDKDFNNEADTPDNFQSRRPNTSFCFLDIRSPGLGDTAMYLCATSSLGGYGSTGELFFGEGSRLTVL.

This chain connects TRBV13 to TRBJ2-4; the match to TRBD2 covers 8 bases. CDR3 length: 18 amino acids. Trimming took 5 bases from V and 0 from J; bases not matched to a gene: 12. The germline V gene has CDR1 PRHDT and CDR2 FYEKMQ (reference sequence). The CDR3 DNA sequence: TGTGCCAGCAGCCCGACCCCACGACTAGCGCCAGCCAAAAACATTCAGTACTTC. Encoded protein: CASSPTPRLAPAKNIQYF.

The gene calls are TRBV9 and TRBJ1-1; TRBD1 might be the D (5 bases). Trimming pared 4 bases from V and 0 bases from J, leaving 13 bases between. From germline, CDR1 is SGDLS and CDR2 YYNGEE. The CDR3 loop spans 15 amino acids. This CDR3 reads CASSSTGQMNTEAFF. The CDR3 DNA sequence: TGTGCCAGCAGCTCTACTGGACAAATGAACACTGAAGCTTTCTTT.

The V and J genes are TRBV2 and TRBJ2-1, with TRBD2 matching over 12 bases. CDR1 is SNHLY and CDR2 is FYNNEI in the germline V gene. Trimming cost V 6 bases and J 0 bases; bases outside gene matches: 6. The CDR3 has 17 residues. The CDR3 DNA follows: TGTGCCAGCAGCAGGACTAGCGGGGTTAGCTCCTACAATGAGCAGTTCTTC. Translated, it gives CASSRTSGVSSYNEQFF.

The rearrangement uses TRBV12-3 or TRBV12-4 and TRBJ2-5; 9 nucleotides line up with TRBD1. The V gene end was trimmed by 6 bases and the J gene end by 7 bases; junction bases not matched to a gene: 12. The CDR3 consists of 15 residues. In nucleotides, the CDR3 is TGTGCCAGCAGCACCGGGACAGGGTATTTCGGGACCCAGTACTTC. The encoded protein is CASSTGTGYFGTQYF.

J is TRBJ2-5 and V is TRBV28; possibly TRBD1 for D (6 bases). This CDR3 is built from 15 residues. Trimming cost V 5 bases and J 2 bases, with 15 bases left between them. Germline V lookup: CDR1 MDHEN, CDR2 SYDVKM. The CDR3 nucleotides are TGTGCCAGCAGTCTAACCGGGACACCACAAGAGACCCAGTACTTC. Protein: CASSLTGTPQETQYF.

This chain connects TRBV5-1 to TRBJ2-6; D is unclear. Per germline, CDR1 SGHRS and CDR2 YFSETQ. V was clipped by 4 bases and J by 1 base, with 12 bases between them. The CDR3 loop spans 16 amino acids. The CDR3 DNA follows: TGCGCCAGCAGCCCTCCCGTGGGGTCTGGGGCCAACGTCCTGACTTTC. Encoded protein: CASSPPVGSGANVLTF.

The chain links TRBV20-1 to TRBJ1-1, with 10 nucleotides matching TRBD1. CDR1 is DFQATT and CDR2 is SNEGSKA in the germline V gene (reference sequence). This CDR3 region has 14 residues. Unmatched junction bases numbered 4, after V lost 5 bases and J lost 1 base. This chain's CDR3 is CSAVRQGANTEAFF. CDR3 sequence (DNA): TGCAGTGCTGTTAGACAGGGGGCGAACACTGAAGCTTTCTTT.

The V and J genes are TRBV7-9 and TRBJ2-5; D not resolved. The CDR3 consists of 12 residues. The germline V and J ends were trimmed by 2 bases and 5 bases, with 6 bases remaining between them. Germline V CDR1 and CDR2: SEHNR, FQNEAQ (reference sequence). The CDR3 DNA follows: TGTGCCAGCAGCTTAACAAGGGAGACCCAGTACTTC. Residues: CASSLTRETQYF.

The rearrangement joins TRBV28 to TRBJ1-1; D gene ambiguous. V was cut by 2 bases and J by 5 bases, with 12 bases left in between. The CDR3 covers 14 residues. Germline values: CDR1 MDHEN, CDR2 SYDVKM. CDR3 residues: CASSLNPSGTEAFF. The CDR3 nucleotides are TGTGCCAGCAGTTTAAATCCTAGCGGGACTGAAGCTTTCTTT.

The chain employs TRBV18 and TRBJ2-7; a weak D match, TRBD1 (6 bases). The CDR3 sequence is 15 residues long. The V gene's germline CDR1 is KGHSH and CDR2 LQKENI. Trimming shortened V by 6 bases and J by 1 base, and 16 bases separated the two germline ends. The CDR3 here is CASSPGRGSSYEQYF. The CDR3 DNA is TGTGCCAGCTCCCCGGGCAGGGGAAGTTCCTACGAGCAGTACTTC.

The chain joins TRBV20-1 to TRBJ2-3; 11 nucleotides align to TRBD2. This CDR3 is built from 18 residues. J lost 0 bases, V lost 5 bases, and 13 bases had no gene match. Germline V CDR1 and CDR2: DFQATT, SNEGSKA (reference sequence). CDR3 protein: CSAPPPGLAASSTDTQYF. The CDR3 DNA reads TGCAGTGCTCCCCCCCCGGGACTAGCGGCGAGTAGCACAGATACGCAGTATTTT.

The chain has TRBV2 and TRBJ2-7; 8 bases are a match to TRBD1. V was pared by 3 bases and J by 3 bases, with 7 bases of the junction left unmatched. The germline V gene has CDR1 SNHLY and CDR2 FYNNEI. The CDR3 length is 15 residues. DNA for the CDR3: TGTGCCAGCAGTGACGGACAGGGAAAGGTCTACGAGCAGTACTTC. Its translation: CASSDGQGKVYEQYF.

This sequence joins TRBV29-1 and TRBJ1-2; D unclear. The germline CDR1 and CDR2 sequences are SQVTM and ANQGSEA. The CDR3 is 13 amino acids. V was trimmed by 1 base and J by 4 bases, leaving 10 bases between them. CDR3 protein: CSVEGAGIYGYTF. CDR3 coding DNA: TGCAGCGTTGAAGGGGCAGGAATCTATGGCTACACCTTC. Variable domain in full (rest from reference TRBV29-1 and TRBJ1-2): SAVISQKPSRDICQRGTSLTIQCQVDSQVTMMFWYRQQPGQSLTLIATANQGSEATYESGFVIDKFPISRPNLTFSTLTVSNMSPEDSSIYLCSVEGAGIYGYTFGSGTRLTVV.

This chain connects TRBV30 to TRBJ1-6; D is undetermined. From germline, CDR1 is GTSNPN and CDR2 SVGIG (reference sequence). CDR3 length equals 12 residues. The germline V and J ends were trimmed by 5 bases and 10 bases, with 12 bases remaining between them. CDR3 in amino acids: CAWSYNPSPLHF. CDR3 coding DNA: TGTGCCTGGTCATATAACCCCTCACCCCTCCACTTT.

This clonotype was detected only once. The chain couples TRBV12-3 or TRBV12-4 to TRBJ2-3; 8 bases map to TRBD1. The CDR3 length is 15 residues. Unmatched junction bases numbered 11, after V lost 5 bases and J lost 7 bases. Here the CDR3 reads CASSPLDRALHTQYF. DNA for the CDR3: TGTGCCAGCAGTCCCTTGGACAGGGCCCTACATACGCAGTATTTT.

The rearrangement joins TRBV18 to TRBJ1-2; TRBD1 matches at 7 bases. With 3 bases clipped from V and 7 bases from J, the junction kept 8 bases outside the gene matches. Germline CDR1 KGHSH, CDR2 LQKENI. The CDR3 runs 14 residues. CDR3 protein: CASSPDRAFSGYTF. CDR3 nucleotides: TGTGCCAGCTCACCCGACAGGGCTTTTAGTGGCTACACCTTC.

V gene TRBV25-1 combines with J gene TRBJ2-7; 7 bases are shared with TRBD2. Germline values: CDR1 MGHDK, CDR2 SYGVNS. The CDR3 loop spans 15 amino acids. V gave up 4 bases and J gave up 4 bases; unmatched junction bases: 10. The CDR3 sequence: CASSGVERGRYEQYF. The CDR3 DNA is TGTGCCAGCAGTGGTGTTGAGCGGGGTAGGTACGAGCAGTACTTC.

The chain couples TRBV12-3 or TRBV12-4 to TRBJ2-1; 8 positions match TRBD2. There are 16 residues in the CDR3. The junction had 7 bases not matched to a gene; V was cut back by 5 bases and J by 1 base. CDR3 in amino acids: CASSLSGESSYNEQFF. Here the CDR3 DNA reads TGTGCCAGCAGTCTTAGCGGGGAGAGTTCCTACAATGAGCAGTTCTTC.

The rearrangement joins TRBV7-6 to TRBJ2-5; the D gene is possibly TRBD2 (5 bases). The ends were cut back, 4 bases at V and 7 bases at J, with 13 bases in the middle. CDR1 is SGHVS and CDR2 is FNYEAQ in the germline V gene. The CDR3 is 13 amino acids. CDR3 in DNA: TGTGCCAGCAGCTCAGTCGTGGAGGTGACCCAGTACTTC. Translating gives CASSSVVEVTQYF.

The chain links TRBV6-5 to TRBJ2-1; TRBD1 agrees at 10 bases. V shed 5 bases, J shed 5 bases, and the junction held 6 bases outside the gene matches. Germline V gene sequence: CDR1 MNHEY, CDR2 SVGAGI. The CDR3 is 15 amino acids. The CDR3 coding sequence is TGTGCCAGCAGTCGGGACAGGGGATGGAACAATGAGCAGTTCTTC. Amino acid sequence: CASSRDRGWNNEQFF.

The chain employs TRBV29-1 and TRBJ1-2, with D perhaps TRBD1 (6 bases). Germline CDR1 is SQVTM and CDR2 is ANQGSEA. CDR3 length equals 15 residues. V was pared by 1 base and J by 4 bases, with 16 bases between. CDR3 nucleotides: TGCAGCGTTGAAGGCGCGGGGGCGAATCGCTATGGCTACACCTTC. Translated: CSVEGAGANRYGYTF.